A selection of T cell receptor beta chains follows, all from one sample in a study of shared clonotypes between healthy human individuals. Here immunoSEQ multiplex PCR was the method, and the copy in TCRdb shows in-frame clones only, minus some. In the table there are 2 million to 3 million clones, 80% to 95% of which are singletons. Sequences were obtained from naive CD4+ T cells from PBMCs. The source is a man between 18 and 29 years old in good health. Some clones in this sample may be carry-over from other donors' samples. Both conserved end residues are part of each CDR3. Fields, in order: J gene, V gene, clone size, D gene, CDR3 protein, CDR3 DNA. The D gene is left open where the match is weak. Expanded clones are given a class, and other clones once, few, many or no size at all.

TRBJ2-1	TRBV28	.	TRBD2	CASSLGSGRTGQFF	TGTGCCAGCAGTTTGGGCAGCGGGAGGACCGGGCAGTTCTTC
TRBJ2-3	TRBV5-1	.	TRBD2	CASSRRTSGRATDTQYF	TGCGCCAGCAGCCGGAGGACTAGCGGGAGGGCCACAGATACGCAGTATTTT
TRBJ2-5	TRBV2	once	.	CARSAGETQYF	TGTGCCAGATCCGCAGGCGAGACCCAGTACTTC
TRBJ2-1	TRBV19	.	TRBD1	CATSPDRGYNEQFF	TGTGCCACCTCCCCGGACAGGGGCTACAATGAGCAGTTCTTC
TRBJ1-6	TRBV6-5	.	.	CASSPGGGRSPLHF	TGTGCCAGCAGCCCCGGGGGGGGCCGTTCACCCCTCCACTTT
TRBJ2-1	TRBV18	.	TRBD1	CASSPPGQGRNEQFF	TGTGCCAGCTCACCACCGGGACAGGGTCGCAATGAGCAGTTCTTC
TRBJ1-4	TRBV28	.	.	CASSPLGQPLFF	TGTGCCAGCTCCCCCCTGGGCCAGCCACTGTTTTTT
TRBJ2-3	TRBV27	once	.	CASKRTVTDTQYF	TGTGCCAGCAAACGGACCGTCACAGATACGCAGTATTTT
TRBJ2-1	TRBV2	.	.	CASSEHLFRNEQFF	TGTGCCAGCAGTGAACACTTGTTCAGGAATGAGCAGTTCTTC
TRBJ2-7	TRBV2	.	.	CASSPRQGSGEQYF	TGTGCCAGCAGTCCCCGGCAGGGTTCTGGAGAGCAGTACTTC
TRBJ2-7	TRBV27	.	.	CASSSTRAYEQYF	TGTGCCAGCAGTTCAACTCGAGCCTACGAGCAGTACTTC
TRBJ2-7	TRBV6-1	.	TRBD1	CASRGGTGAYEQYF	TGTGCCAGCAGAGGGGGGACAGGGGCTTACGAGCAGTACTTC
TRBJ2-1	TRBV4-3	.	.	CASSQEERASYNEQFF	TGCGCCAGCAGCCAAGAGGAGCGGGCCTCCTACAATGAGCAGTTCTTC
TRBJ2-1	TRBV15	.	.	CATSRVLGGFGEQFF	TGTGCCACCAGCAGAGTCCTAGGAGGGTTTGGTGAGCAGTTCTTC
TRBJ2-3	TRBV7-2	.	.	CASSSREAVTQYF	TGTGCCAGCAGCTCTCGCGAGGCGGTTACGCAGTATTTT
TRBJ2-1	TRBV29-1	.	TRBD2	CSVGPGLAGLNEQFF	TGCAGCGTGGGGCCGGGACTAGCGGGACTGAATGAGCAGTTCTTC
TRBJ1-4	TRBV5-1	.	.	CASSGSRATNEKLFF	TGCGCCAGCAGCGGATCCAGAGCAACTAATGAAAAACTGTTTTTT
TRBJ2-7	TRBV6-1	.	.	CASQRTTHYEQYF	TGTGCCAGCCAAAGGACTACCCACTACGAGCAGTACTTC
TRBJ2-7	TRBV28	.	.	CASPPSGTGSSYEQYF	TGTGCCAGCCCACCTAGCGGGACAGGGAGCTCCTACGAGCAGTACTTC
TRBJ2-7	TRBV28	.	TRBD2	CASRNQGGRLEQYF	TGTGCCAGCAGAAACCAGGGAGGGAGGCTCGAGCAGTACTTC
TRBJ2-1	TRBV6-5	.	TRBD2	CASSFSGRAPDEQFF	TGTGCCAGCAGTTTTAGCGGGAGGGCCCCAGATGAGCAGTTCTTC
TRBJ2-5	TRBV4-3	.	.	CASSRSSFIQETQYF	TGCGCCAGCAGCCGATCGAGCTTCATCCAAGAGACCCAGTACTTC
TRBJ1-2	TRBV4-3	.	TRBD1	CASSQGARGNYGYTF	TGCGCCAGCAGCCAAGGGGCCAGGGGGAACTATGGCTACACCTTC
TRBJ2-7	TRBV19	once	TRBD1	CASSGWGTAYSYEQYF	TGTGCCAGTAGTGGTTGGGGGACAGCCTACTCCTACGAGCAGTACTTC
TRBJ2-5	TRBV5-1	.	TRBD1	CASSLGQTYQETQYF	TGCGCCAGCAGCCTGGGACAGACGTACCAAGAGACCCAGTACTTC
TRBJ2-1	TRBV4-2	.	.	CASSQVTEYNEQFF	TGTGCCAGCAGCCAAGTTACAGAATACAATGAGCAGTTCTTC
TRBJ2-7	TRBV19	.	TRBD2	CASSKERDRYEQYF	TGTGCCAGTAGTAAGGAGCGGGACCGCTACGAGCAGTACTTC
TRBJ1-3	TRBV10-1	.	.	CASFGNTIYF	TGCGCCAGCTTTGGAAACACCATATATTTT
TRBJ1-2	TRBV7-3	.	.	CASSQTHSGRDGYTF	TGTGCCAGCAGCCAGACACATTCTGGGCGTGATGGCTACACCTTC
TRBJ1-2	TRBV2	once	.	CASSLGPSYGYTF	TGTGCCAGCAGCCTGGGACCGTCCTATGGCTACACCTTC
TRBJ1-5	TRBV5-5	.	.	CASSFEDYSNQPQHF	TGTGCCAGCAGCTTTGAAGATTATAGCAATCAGCCCCAGCATTTT
TRBJ2-7	TRBV28	.	.	CASFRSSYEQYF	TGTGCCAGTTTTAGATCCTCCTACGAGCAGTACTTC
TRBJ2-2	TRBV5-1	.	.	CASSLGDSRGELFF	TGCGCCAGCAGCTTAGGGGACTCAAGAGGGGAGCTGTTTTTT
TRBJ2-5	TRBV5-1	.	.	CASSVGASETQYF	TGCGCCAGCAGCGTGGGGGCCTCGGAGACCCAGTACTTC
TRBJ2-1	TRBV11-3	.	TRBD1	CASSSNSGTGAEQFF	TGTGCCAGCAGCTCTAACTCCGGGACAGGGGCGGAGCAGTTCTTC
TRBJ1-2	TRBV9	.	.	CASSVGTNNYGYTF	TGTGCCAGCAGCGTAGGGACGAATAACTATGGCTACACCTTC
TRBJ2-7	TRBV6-1	.	TRBD1	CASSMGQNSYEQYF	TGTGCCAGCAGTATGGGACAGAACTCCTACGAGCAGTACTTC
TRBJ2-1	TRBV4-3	once	TRBD2	CASSQEGGDEQFF	TGCGCCAGCAGCCAAGAGGGGGGGGATGAGCAGTTCTTC
TRBJ1-1	TRBV5-1	.	.	CASSWLTGNTEAFF	TGCGCCAGCAGCTGGTTGACAGGCAACACTGAAGCTTTCTTT
TRBJ2-1	TRBV10-3	.	.	CAISESAPASYHNEQFF	TGTGCCATCAGTGAGTCCGCGCCTGCAAGCTACCACAATGAGCAGTTCTTC
TRBJ1-1	TRBV19	once	.	CASKARGFTEAFF	TGTGCCAGTAAAGCCCGGGGCTTCACTGAAGCTTTCTTT
TRBJ1-2	TRBV19	.	.	CASSPQWSLQAYTF	TGTGCCAGTAGTCCCCAATGGAGCCTACAAGCCTACACCTTC
TRBJ2-3	TRBV5-6	.	.	CASSLGRGVTDTQYF	TGTGCCAGCAGCTTGGGTAGAGGGGTCACAGATACGCAGTATTTT
TRBJ1-6	TRBV27	.	TRBD1	CATAMDRGSPLHF	TGTGCCACCGCGATGGACAGGGGTTCACCCCTCCACTTT
TRBJ1-5	TRBV30	.	.	CAWSPLSASQPQHF	TGTGCCTGGAGCCCGCTGTCCGCTTCCCAGCCCCAGCATTTT
TRBJ2-1	TRBV5-1	once	.	CASSLVAPGVFLFF	TGCGCCAGCAGCTTGGTGGCCCCGGGGGTATTTTTGTTCTTC
TRBJ2-7	TRBV7-3	.	.	CASSFEFTYEQYF	TGTGCCAGCAGCTTCGAATTTACCTACGAGCAGTACTTC